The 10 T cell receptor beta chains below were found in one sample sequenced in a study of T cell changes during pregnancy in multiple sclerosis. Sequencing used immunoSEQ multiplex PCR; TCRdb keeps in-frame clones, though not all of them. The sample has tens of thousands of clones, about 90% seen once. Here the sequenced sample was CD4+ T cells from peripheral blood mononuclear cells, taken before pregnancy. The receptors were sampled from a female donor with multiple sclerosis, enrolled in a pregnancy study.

This chain's CDR3 is CASSLVGLASGELFF. CDR3 DNA: TGCGCCAGCAGCTTGGTGGGACTAGCATCCGGGGAGCTGTTTTTT. The chain employs TRBV5-1 and TRBJ2-2, with TRBD2 identical over 9 bases. This CDR3 region has 15 residues. J lost 6 bases, V lost 0 bases, and 3 bases had no gene match. Germline lookup yields CDR1 SGHRS and CDR2 YFSETQ.

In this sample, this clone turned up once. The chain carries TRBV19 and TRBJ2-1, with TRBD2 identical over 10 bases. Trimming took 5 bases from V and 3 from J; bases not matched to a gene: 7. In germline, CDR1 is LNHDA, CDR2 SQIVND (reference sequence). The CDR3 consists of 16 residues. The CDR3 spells CASSERLAGFYNEQFF. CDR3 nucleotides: TGTGCCAGTAGTGAAAGACTAGCGGGTTTCTACAATGAGCAGTTCTTC.

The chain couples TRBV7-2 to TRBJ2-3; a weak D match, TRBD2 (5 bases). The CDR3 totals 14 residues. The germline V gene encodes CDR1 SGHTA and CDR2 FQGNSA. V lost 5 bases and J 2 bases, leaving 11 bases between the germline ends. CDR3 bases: TGTGCCAGCAGCGACGGACTCACCACAGATACGCAGTATTTT. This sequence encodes CASSDGLTTDTQYF.

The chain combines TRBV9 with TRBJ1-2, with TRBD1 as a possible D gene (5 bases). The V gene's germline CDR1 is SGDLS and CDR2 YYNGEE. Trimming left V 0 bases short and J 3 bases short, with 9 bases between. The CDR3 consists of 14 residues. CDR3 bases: TGTGCCAGCAGCGTAGGGCAGGGCGACTATGGCTACACCTTC. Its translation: CASSVGQGDYGYTF.

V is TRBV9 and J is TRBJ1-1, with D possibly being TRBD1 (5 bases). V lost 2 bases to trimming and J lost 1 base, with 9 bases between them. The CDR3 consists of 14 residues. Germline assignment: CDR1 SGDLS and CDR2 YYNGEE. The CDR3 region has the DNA TGTGCCAGCAGCGTCCTACAGGAGAACACTGAAGCTTTCTTT. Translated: CASSVLQENTEAFF.

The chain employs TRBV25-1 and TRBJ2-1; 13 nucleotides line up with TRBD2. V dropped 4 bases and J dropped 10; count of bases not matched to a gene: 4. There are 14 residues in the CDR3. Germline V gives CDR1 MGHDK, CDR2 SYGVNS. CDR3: CASSAGLAGSEQFF. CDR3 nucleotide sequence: TGTGCCAGCAGTGCGGGACTAGCGGGATCAGAGCAGTTCTTC.

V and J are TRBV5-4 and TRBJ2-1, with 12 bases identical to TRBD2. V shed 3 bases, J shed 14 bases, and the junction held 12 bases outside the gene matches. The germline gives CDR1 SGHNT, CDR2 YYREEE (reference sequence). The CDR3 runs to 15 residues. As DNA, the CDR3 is TGTGCCAGCAGCTCGGGGACTAGCGGGTGGGATTATGAGTTCTTC. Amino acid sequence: CASSSGTSGWDYEFF.

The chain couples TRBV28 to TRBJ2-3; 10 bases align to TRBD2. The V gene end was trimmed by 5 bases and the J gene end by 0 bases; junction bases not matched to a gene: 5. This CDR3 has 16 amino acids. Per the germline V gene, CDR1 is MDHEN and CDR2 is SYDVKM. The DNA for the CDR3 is TGTGCCAGCAGTCTACTAGCGGGACTAAGCACAGATACGCAGTATTTT. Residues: CASSLLAGLSTDTQYF.

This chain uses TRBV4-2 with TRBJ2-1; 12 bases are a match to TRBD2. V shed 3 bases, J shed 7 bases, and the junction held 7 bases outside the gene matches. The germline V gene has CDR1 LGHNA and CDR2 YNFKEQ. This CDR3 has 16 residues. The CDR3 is CASSQPSGRAGNEQFF. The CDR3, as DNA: TGTGCCAGCAGCCAGCCTAGCGGGAGGGCCGGTAATGAGCAGTTCTTC.

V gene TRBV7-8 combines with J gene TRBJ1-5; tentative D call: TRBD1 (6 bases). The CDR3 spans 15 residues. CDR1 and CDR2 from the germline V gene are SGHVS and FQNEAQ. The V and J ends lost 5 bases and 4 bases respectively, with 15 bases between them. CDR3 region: CASSPRQVQNQPQHF. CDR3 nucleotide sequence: TGTGCCAGCAGCCCGAGACAGGTACAAAATCAGCCCCAGCATTTT.